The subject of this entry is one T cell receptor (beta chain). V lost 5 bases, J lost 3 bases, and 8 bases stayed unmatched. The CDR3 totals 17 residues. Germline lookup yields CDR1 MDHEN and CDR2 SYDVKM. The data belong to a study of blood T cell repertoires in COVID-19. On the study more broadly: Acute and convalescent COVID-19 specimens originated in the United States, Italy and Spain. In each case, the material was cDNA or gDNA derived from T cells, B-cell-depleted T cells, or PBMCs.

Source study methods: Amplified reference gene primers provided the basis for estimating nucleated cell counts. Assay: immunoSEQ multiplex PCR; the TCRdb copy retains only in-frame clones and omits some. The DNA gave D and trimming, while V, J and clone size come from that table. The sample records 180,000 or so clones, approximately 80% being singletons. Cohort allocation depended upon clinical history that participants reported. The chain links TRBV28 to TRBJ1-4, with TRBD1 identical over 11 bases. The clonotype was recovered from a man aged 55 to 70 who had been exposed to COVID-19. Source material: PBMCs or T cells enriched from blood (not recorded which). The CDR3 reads CASSPRTGGESNEKLFF. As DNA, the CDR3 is TGTGCCAGCAGTCCACGGACAGGGGGCGAGTCTAATGAAAAACTGTTTTTT. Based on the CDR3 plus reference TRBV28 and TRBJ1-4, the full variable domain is DVKVTQSSRYLVKRTGEKVFLECVQDMDHENMFWYRQDPGLGLRLIYFSYDVKMKEKGDIPEGYSVSREKKERFSLILESASTNQTSMYLCASSPRTGGESNEKLFFGSGTQLSVL.